This TCR beta chain was found in a study of cytomegalovirus exposure and HLA in healthy donors (dated by TCRdb to the late 2010s). Regarding the research as a whole: In an earlier analysis of fewer than 750 of the donors, about 270 Gb of sequence data and 90 million to 120 million unique TCR beta sequences from 180 million or so T cells were reported. An early release that covered 500 to 800 HLA-typed donors contained approximately 300 gigabases of sequencing data and around 80 million unique TCR sequences. Of the approximately 370 genotyped donors, approximately 80% were placed in the genetic ancestry cluster associated with self-reported Caucasian donors. The aim of the study was to test whether cataloging public T cell receptors could identify signatures of past pathogen exposure. The T cell repertoires of several hundred subjects were profiled by immunosequencing and related to cytomegalovirus serostatus. Along with the roughly 710-subject first cohort, a separate validation cohort of approximately 110 different subjects was used. To predict cytomegalovirus infection status, the study brought together high-throughput TCR immunosequencing, statistical association of individual TCRs with disease status, and machine learning. To study patterns of TCR occurrence, a later analysis re-analyzed previously published TCR beta repertoires from under 750 donors and added high-resolution HLA genotyping. In the later analysis, no new phenotypic data were used to find candidate immune exposures; instead, reliance was placed on TCR beta sequences and their occurrence across donors. An earlier analysis of 587 of the donors applied high-throughput TCR beta sequencing to assess whether each TCR beta V gene segment acted as functional or pseudogenic. Donor age, sex, ethnicity and CMV serostatus were compiled together with the repertoire data. A later genetic analysis used genome-wide SNP genotypes for about three fifths of the 666 donors, treating that subset as a discovery cohort. Every discovery cohort repertoire had been produced on one sequencing platform. HLA typing covered class I and class II loci at four-digit resolution. The number of typed donors differed by locus: about 620-630 for A, B, C, DRB1 and DQB1; 500 to 550 for DQA1; over 600 for DPA1; and some 430 for DPB1. Five DR-DQ haplotypes were treated as single units for association and clustering because of strong linkage in the cohort. Among some 400 genotyped donors of the cohort, an average of approximately 240,000 unique TCR beta nucleotide sequences were sequenced per donor, around 18% of them non-productive. Points the paper makes about the study in general: Compared with equally common non-associated chains, HLA-associated TCR beta chains in a later analysis were more clonally expanded and had lower generation probabilities. An association between a missense DCLRE1C variant and V-gene and J-gene trimming of TCR beta chains was found in a later genetic analysis and replicated in an independent cohort. According to a later genetic analysis, donors in an Asian-associated ancestry cluster had fewer N-insertions in productive TCRs than the approximately 700-donor mean. Immune exposure information for the cohort was limited to CMV serostatus. The authors suggested that the approach could potentially be extended to other disease states and immunological phenotypes. In an earlier analysis of under 600 of the donors, most TCR beta V segments were observed in productive rearrangements about 87% or about 30% of the time, broadly matching IMGT annotations. A cluster of highly shared sequence variants was judged likely to represent a technical artifact of the sequencing pipeline. Some IMGT-functional V segments, including TRBV6-2 and TRBV6-3, could not be distinguished by the 87-base-pair reads and were therefore excluded. When HLA alleles, especially DR and DQ, strongly co-occurred, attributing TCR associations to individual alleles was difficult. The earlier analysis of 587 of the donors excluded about 16 rarely observed V segments, including chromosome 9 orphons, because counts were too low. The classifier was reported to diagnose cytomegalovirus status with high specificity and sensitivity in both the original cohort and the validation cohort. A later analysis found that most CMV-associated TCR beta chains appeared HLA-restricted, with HLA associations seemingly driven largely by CMV exposure. Three of the identified cytomegalovirus-associated TCR beta chains were confirmed in vitro to be specific for cytomegalovirus antigens. Linkage disequilibrium might explain the correlated functional status among segregating V segments, but an unknown experimental factor could not be excluded. In a later analysis, some 17,000 TCR beta sequences were associated with specific HLA alleles at a false discovery rate of 0.05. According to a later analysis, parvovirus B19, influenza, CMV and Epstein-Barr virus appeared linked to several top co-occurrence clusters. A further reported finding was that TCR beta sequences accurately predicted the HLA-A and HLA-B alleles for most subjects in the first cohort. Sequencing depth was assumed to be roughly uniform across donors in the presence/absence analyses, though that assumption may not hold. According to a later analysis, TCR association rates differed among HLA loci, with DRB1 alleles showing the most associated TCRs and HLA-C alleles showing the fewest. The study gave a list of around 170 TCR beta chains associated with cytomegalovirus. Because HLA typing was missing for some donors at each locus, association tests included only the typed subset. Most TCR sequences were observed very rarely across donors, whereas some public TCRs were present in many individuals. Only TCR beta chains were sequenced in this cohort, and the absence of alpha or paired-chain data limited detectable features.

Library preparation used the immunoSEQ multiplex PCR assay. The multiplex PCR relied on a mix of 60 forward primers for TCR Vbeta segments and 13 reverse primers for TCR Jbeta segments. A multiplex PCR assay on genomic DNA amplified the CDR3 region of rearranged TCR beta genes. The Illumina HiSeq System was used to sequence the amplified TCR beta libraries as 87-base-pair reads. For the original study's pipeline: A later analysis counted about 76 million unique TCR beta chains across the 650 to 800 repertoires, and around 9.9 million of these chains were shared by at least two donors. A nearest-neighbor algorithm error-corrected the raw reads and collapsed the reads into unique sequences, merging closely related sequences to remove PCR and sequencing errors. Alignment of CDR3 sequences to IMGT reference sequences was used to assign V, D and J gene segments. For a sequence to be retained, at least a six-nucleotide match to both a V gene segment and a J gene segment was required. Rearrangements were classified as productive when the CDR3 lacked stop codons and remained in frame with V and J, and all other rearrangements were classified as non-productive. CDR3 was defined by IMGT convention, running from the second conserved V-encoded cysteine to the conserved J-encoded phenylalanine. Sequences without an unambiguous match to a single V gene segment were excluded from the earlier analysis of a few hundred of the donors. In an earlier analysis of a few hundred of the donors, V segments were called functional above 56.7% productive rearrangements and were called segregating when the between-donor standard deviation exceeded 5%. A statistical classification framework was built for diagnosing cytomegalovirus status from the catalog of TCR beta chain sequences. A later analysis assigned V and J genes by comparing TCR nucleotide sequences with IMGT/GENE-DB human TR gene sequences. Using the TCRdist pipeline, a later analysis assigned CDR3 sequences along with most-parsimonious VDJ recombination scenarios. In a later analysis, each TCR beta chain was defined by its CDR3 amino acid sequence together with its V-gene family, and reads lacking a unique V-gene family were excluded. A later analysis removed several hundred highly shared, low-generation-probability nucleotide sequences to deal with suspected cross-contamination and a sequencing artifact. In a later analysis, a clonal expansion index was calculated for each public chain from normalized within-repertoire ranks of inferred template counts. Generation probabilities in a later analysis came from a VDJ recombination model fitted to out-of-frame rearrangements, and those results were checked against IGoR. A later analysis scored TCR-TCR, TCR-HLA and TCR-CMV co-occurrence with hypergeometric tests, applying a repertoire-size bias correction to TCR pairs. In a later analysis, false discovery rates were estimated by permuting HLA or CMV assignments 20 times. In a later analysis, co-occurring TCRs were grouped using DBSCAN, and TCRdist sequence similarity was added for clustering within HLA-allele-positive subsets. Co-occurrence clustering excluded repertoires with fewer than 30,000 or more than 120,000 public chains, plus five with anomalous nucleotide sharing. The table comes from immuneACCESS by way of TCRdb, which keeps in-frame sequences with V and J called. Part of the clones is missing from these tables; in studies checked, under half for an unresolved V gene and the rest for unknown reasons. For V, J and clone size, that table is used; D and trimming come from the DNA. This sample holds around 59,000 clones; approximately 83% were observed only once. The ten most abundant clones make up 1.6% of the sample.

In total, approximately 690 healthy bone marrow donors made up the cohort. All cohort members were sampled while nominally healthy, although unrecorded immune exposures were likely present. Of the roughly 720 cohort members, fewer than 300 had positive CMV serostatus and just over 350 had negative CMV serostatus, and CMV serostatus was not recorded for the donor. A peripheral blood sample was provided by each donor, and peripheral blood mononuclear cells were used for TCR beta sequencing. Genomic DNA extraction from the blood cell samples was performed with the Qiagen DNeasy Blood Extraction Kit. V and J are truncated by 0 bases and 4 bases respectively, leaving an intervening sequence of 7 bases. The CDR3 covers 14 residues, taking in both the cysteine and the phenylalanine. CDR3 DNA is the only sequence kept; it has 42 bases, read in frame from the first base. In regard to this clone: The specificity of this receptor is unknown. Base qualities are not at hand, and no much larger clone is one base apart.

Sample: PBMCs. This receptor was taken from a human donor in good health. The chain is made from TRBV23-1 and TRBJ2-1; no D gene call is confident. TRBV23-1 is sorted into the ORF group, with uncertain function. The CDR3 region has the sequence CASSQSSHYNEQFF. The bases read TGCGCCAGCAGTCAATCATCCCATTACAATGAGCAGTTCTTC.